The 12 T cell receptor beta chains reported below all come from one sample, sequenced in a study of graft-versus-host responses after intestinal transplantation. Repertoires were generated with immunoSEQ multiplex PCR, while TCRdb's copy carries only in-frame clones and drops some. Of tens of thousands of clones in the sample, around 94% are singletons; the top ten hold approximately 0.71%. Material: PBMCs, obtained 16 days after intestinal transplant. These receptors were taken from a human patient who received an intestinal transplant, so some T cells may come from the graft donor.

The chain combines TRBV27 with TRBJ2-1; 8 bases are shared with TRBD1. The CDR3 length is 13 residues. Per the germline V gene, CDR1 is MNHEY and CDR2 is SMNVEV (reference sequence). With V trimmed by 4 bases and J by 8 bases, 4 bases remained unmatched. CDR3: CASSSTGVDEQFF. The DNA for the CDR3 is TGTGCCAGCAGTTCGACAGGGGTGGATGAGCAGTTCTTC.

The count of this clone is one. This chain joins TRBV7-2 and TRBJ1-5, with a possible D match to TRBD1 (5 bases). This CDR3 is 15 amino acids long. Germline-derived CDR1 and CDR2 are SGHTA and FQGNSA. The ends were cut back, 3 bases at V and 6 bases at J, with 15 bases in the middle. This CDR3 is CASSLSGWGGQPQHF. CDR3 sequence (DNA): TGTGCCAGCAGCTTGTCGGGCTGGGGCGGTCAGCCCCAGCATTTT.

This chain uses TRBV18 with TRBJ1-1; D is unresolved. CDR3 length: 17 residues. Germline loops: CDR1 KGHSH, CDR2 LQKENI. The ends were cut back, 1 base at V and 0 bases at J, with 15 bases in the middle. The CDR3 loop is CASSPREVNWVNTEAFF. CDR3 in DNA: TGTGCCAGCTCACCACGGGAGGTAAATTGGGTGAACACTGAAGCTTTCTTT.

The rearrangement uses TRBV19 and TRBJ1-2; 7 nucleotides agree with TRBD1. J lost 2 bases, V lost 1 base, and 4 bases had no gene match. This CDR3 contains 15 residues. Germline CDR1 reads LNHDA; CDR2 reads SQIVND (reference sequence). The chain's CDR3 is CASSIALQGNYGYTF. The CDR3 DNA reads as TGTGCCAGTAGTATAGCCTTACAGGGGAACTATGGCTACACCTTC.

As DNA, the CDR3 is TGTGCCAGCAGTGAGGGACAGGGGTCCACTGAAGCTTTCTTT. Protein product: CASSEGQGSTEAFF. This chain joins TRBV6-1 and TRBJ1-1, with TRBD1 identical over 10 bases. V was clipped by 3 bases and J by 4 bases; unmatched bases: 2. Germline-derived CDR1 and CDR2 are MNHNS and SASEGT. The CDR3 is made up of 14 amino acids.

The gene calls are TRBV14 and TRBJ1-5, with D unresolved. The CDR3 consists of 13 residues. From germline, CDR1 is SGHDN and CDR2 FVKESK. V gave up 0 bases and J gave up 5 bases, with 5 bases separating them. The CDR3 protein is CASSQEEDQPQHF. The CDR3 DNA follows: TGTGCCAGCAGCCAAGAGGAAGATCAGCCCCAGCATTTT.

The chain joins TRBV5-6 to TRBJ2-1; tentatively, D is TRBD2 (5 bases). CDR1 is SGHDT and CDR2 is YYEEEE in the germline V gene. This CDR3 is built from 16 residues. V was clipped by 3 bases and J by 4 bases, with 17 bases between them. The CDR3 spells CASSSPEALAYNEQFF. In DNA form, the CDR3 reads TGTGCCAGCAGCTCCCCCGAAGCGCTAGCTTACAATGAGCAGTTCTTC. Complete variable domain (other parts from reference TRBV5-6 and TRBJ2-1): DAGVTQSPTHLIKTRGQQVTLRCSPKSGHDTVSWYQQALGQGPQFIFQYYEEEERQRGNFPDRFSGHQFPNYSSELNVNALLLGDSALYLCASSSPEALAYNEQFFGPGTRLTVL.

This chain connects TRBV30 to TRBJ2-2; tentative D call: TRBD1 (6 bases). V shed 2 bases and J shed 5 bases, with 9 bases lying between them. CDR3 length equals 13 residues. Germline CDR1 GTSNPN, CDR2 SVGIG (reference sequence). As DNA, the CDR3 is TGTGCCTGGAGTCTAGGGGGAACCGGGGAGCTGTTTTTT. This gives the protein CAWSLGGTGELFF.

The V call is TRBV19, the J call TRBJ2-1, with 9 bases that match TRBD2. Germline values: CDR1 LNHDA, CDR2 SQIVND (reference sequence). CDR3 length equals 14 residues. V was pared by 3 bases and J by 9 bases, with 6 bases of the junction left unmatched. CDR3 coding DNA: TGTGCCAGTAGTATTAGCGGGAGTCAGGGTGAGCAGTTCTTC. Translation gives CASSISGSQGEQFF. The full variable domain, rest sourced from reference TRBV19 and TRBJ2-1, is DGGITQSPKYLFRKEGQNVTLSCEQNLNHDAMYWYRQDPGQGLRLIYYSQIVNDFQKGDIAEGYSVSREKKESFPLTVTSAQKNPTAFYLCASSISGSQGEQFFGPGTRLTVL.

V usage is TRBV6-5 and J usage is TRBJ2-2; the D is unclear. The CDR3 contains 15 residues. V was cut by 2 bases and J by 6 bases, with 13 bases left in between. The germline V gene encodes CDR1 MNHEY and CDR2 SVGAGI. In DNA form, the CDR3 reads TGTGCCAGCAGTTACGGACCATTTTGGGCCGGGGAGCTGTTTTTT. It translates to CASSYGPFWAGELFF.

In DNA, the CDR3 is TGTGCCACCAGCAGTCCCATAGCGGGAGTAAGAGAGCAGTACTTC. Its protein product is CATSSPIAGVREQYF. The chain couples TRBV15 to TRBJ2-7, with 9 bases aligning to TRBD2. Losses at the gene ends were 3 bases for V and 7 bases for J; bases not matched to a gene: 10. This CDR3 is built from 15 residues. From germline, CDR1 is LNHNV and CDR2 YYDKDF (reference sequence). The variable domain in full, with the rest retrieved from reference TRBV15 and TRBJ2-7, is DAMVIQNPRYQVTQFGKPVTLSCSQTLNHNVMYWYQQKSSQAPKLLFHYYDKDFNNEADTPDNFQSRRPNTSFCFLDIRSPGLGDTAMYLCATSSPIAGVREQYFGPGTRLTVT.

This chain links TRBV6-5 with TRBJ2-7; D is unresolved. Germline lookup yields CDR1 MNHEY and CDR2 SVGAGI. The germline V and J ends were trimmed by 2 bases and 6 bases, with 11 bases remaining between them. The CDR3 is 13 amino acids. The CDR3 is CASSYDIPGEQYF. The CDR3 DNA sequence: TGTGCCAGCAGTTACGACATTCCGGGCGAGCAGTACTTC.